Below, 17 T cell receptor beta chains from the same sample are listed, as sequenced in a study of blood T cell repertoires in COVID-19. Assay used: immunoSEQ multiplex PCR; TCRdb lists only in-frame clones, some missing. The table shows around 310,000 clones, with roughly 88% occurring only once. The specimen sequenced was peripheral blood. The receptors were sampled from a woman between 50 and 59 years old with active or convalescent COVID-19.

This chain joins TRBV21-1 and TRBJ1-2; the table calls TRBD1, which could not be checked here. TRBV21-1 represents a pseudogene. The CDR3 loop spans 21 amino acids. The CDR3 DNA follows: TGTGCCAGCAGCAAACCCGTAGTATTAGTGCAAAGGGACAGGAAAGGAGATGGCTACACCTTC. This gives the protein CASSKPVVLVQRDRKGDGYTF.

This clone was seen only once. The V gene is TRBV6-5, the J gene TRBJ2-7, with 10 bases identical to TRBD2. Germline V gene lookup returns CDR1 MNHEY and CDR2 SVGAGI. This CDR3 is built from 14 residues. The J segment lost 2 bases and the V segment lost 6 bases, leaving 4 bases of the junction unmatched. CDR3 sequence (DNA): TGTGCCAGCAGCCGTCTAGCGGGGGCCTACGAGCAGTACTTC. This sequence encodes CASSRLAGAYEQYF.

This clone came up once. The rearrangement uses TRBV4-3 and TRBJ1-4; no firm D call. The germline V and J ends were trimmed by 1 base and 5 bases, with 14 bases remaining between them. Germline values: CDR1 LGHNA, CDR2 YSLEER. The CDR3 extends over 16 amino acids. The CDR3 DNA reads TGCGCCAGCAGCCAAGGAGGGAGCCAGCTGAATGAAAAACTGTTTTTT. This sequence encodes CASSQGGSQLNEKLFF.

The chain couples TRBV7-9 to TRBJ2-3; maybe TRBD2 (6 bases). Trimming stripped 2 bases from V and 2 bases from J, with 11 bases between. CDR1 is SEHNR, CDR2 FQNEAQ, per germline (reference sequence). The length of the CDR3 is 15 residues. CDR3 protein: CASSLQRAYTDTQYF. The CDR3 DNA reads TGTGCCAGCAGCTTACAGCGGGCATACACAGATACGCAGTATTTT. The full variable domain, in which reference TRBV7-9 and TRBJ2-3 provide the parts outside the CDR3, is DTGVSQNPRHKITKRGQNVTFRCDPISEHNRLYWYRQTLGQGPEFLTYFQNEAQLEKSRLLSDRFSAERPKGSFSTLEIQRTEQGDSAMYLCASSLQRAYTDTQYFGPGTRLTVL.

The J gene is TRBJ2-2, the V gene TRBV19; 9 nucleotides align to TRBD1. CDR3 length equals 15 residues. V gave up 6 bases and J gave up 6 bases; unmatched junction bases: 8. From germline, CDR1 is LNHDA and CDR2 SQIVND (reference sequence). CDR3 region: CASRVTGGRPGELFF. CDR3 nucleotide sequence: TGTGCCAGTAGAGTGACAGGGGGACGACCCGGGGAGCTGTTTTTT. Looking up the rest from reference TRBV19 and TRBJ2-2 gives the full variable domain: DGGITQSPKYLFRKEGQNVTLSCEQNLNHDAMYWYRQDPGQGLRLIYYSQIVNDFQKGDIAEGYSVSREKKESFPLTVTSAQKNPTAFYLCASRVTGGRPGELFFGEGSRLTVL.

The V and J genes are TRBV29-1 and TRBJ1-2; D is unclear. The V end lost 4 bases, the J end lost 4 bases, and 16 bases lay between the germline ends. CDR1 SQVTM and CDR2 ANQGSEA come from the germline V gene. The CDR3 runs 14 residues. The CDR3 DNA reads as TGCAGCGTTGCGATGGGAACTAGGCTCTATGGCTACACCTTC. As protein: CSVAMGTRLYGYTF. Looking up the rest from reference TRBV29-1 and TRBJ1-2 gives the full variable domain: SAVISQKPSRDICQRGTSLTIQCQVDSQVTMMFWYRQQPGQSLTLIATANQGSEATYESGFVIDKFPISRPNLTFSTLTVSNMSPEDSSIYLCSVAMGTRLYGYTFGSGTRLTVV.

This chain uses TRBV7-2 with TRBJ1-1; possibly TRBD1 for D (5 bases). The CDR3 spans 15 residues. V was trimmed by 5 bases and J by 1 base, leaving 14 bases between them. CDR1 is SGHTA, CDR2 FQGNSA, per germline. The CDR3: CASSPPGRENTEAFF. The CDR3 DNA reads TGTGCCAGCAGCCCGCCGGGCAGGGAGAACACTGAAGCTTTCTTT.

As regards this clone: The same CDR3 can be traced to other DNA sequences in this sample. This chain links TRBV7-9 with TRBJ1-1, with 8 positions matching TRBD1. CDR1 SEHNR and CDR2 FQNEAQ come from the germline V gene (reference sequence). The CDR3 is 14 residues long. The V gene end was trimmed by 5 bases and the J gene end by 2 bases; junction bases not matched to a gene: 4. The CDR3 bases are TGTGCCAGCAGCCCCGGACAGGGTAACACTGAAGCTTTCTTT. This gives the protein CASSPGQGNTEAFF. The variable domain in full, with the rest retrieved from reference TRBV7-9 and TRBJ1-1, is DTGVSQNPRHKITKRGQNVTFRCDPISEHNRLYWYRQTLGQGPEFLTYFQNEAQLEKSRLLSDRFSAERPKGSFSTLEIQRTEQGDSAMYLCASSPGQGNTEAFFGQGTRLTVV.

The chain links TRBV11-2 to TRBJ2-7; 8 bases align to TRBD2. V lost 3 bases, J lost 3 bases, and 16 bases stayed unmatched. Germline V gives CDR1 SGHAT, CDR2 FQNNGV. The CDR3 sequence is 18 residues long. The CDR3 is CASSLDPRGGIDGYEQYF. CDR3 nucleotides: TGTGCCAGCAGCTTGGACCCCCGGGGGGGAATCGACGGCTACGAGCAGTACTTC.

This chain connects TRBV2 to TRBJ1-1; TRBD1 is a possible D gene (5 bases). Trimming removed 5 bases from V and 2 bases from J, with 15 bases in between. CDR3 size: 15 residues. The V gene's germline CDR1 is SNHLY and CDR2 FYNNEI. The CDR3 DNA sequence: TGTGCCAGCAGTCGACGGGGGGTCCTAAACACTGAAGCTTTCTTT. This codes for CASSRRGVLNTEAFF.

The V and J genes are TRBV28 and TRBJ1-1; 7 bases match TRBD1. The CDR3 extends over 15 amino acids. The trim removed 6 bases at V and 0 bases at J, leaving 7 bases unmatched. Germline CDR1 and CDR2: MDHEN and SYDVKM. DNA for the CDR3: TGTGCCAGCAGCTACCACGGGACAGTGAACACTGAAGCTTTCTTT. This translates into CASSYHGTVNTEAFF.

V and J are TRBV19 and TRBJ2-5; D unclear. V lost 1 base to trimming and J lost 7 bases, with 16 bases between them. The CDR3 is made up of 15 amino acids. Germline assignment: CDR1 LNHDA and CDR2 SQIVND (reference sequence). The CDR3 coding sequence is TGTGCCAGTAGTATAGGTCTCGGAGTCTTAGGGACCCAGTACTTC. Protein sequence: CASSIGLGVLGTQYF.

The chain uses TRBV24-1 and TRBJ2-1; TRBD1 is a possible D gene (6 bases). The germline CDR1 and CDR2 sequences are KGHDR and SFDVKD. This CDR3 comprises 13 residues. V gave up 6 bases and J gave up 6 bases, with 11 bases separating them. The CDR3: CATSPTRGNEQFF. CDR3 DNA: TGTGCCACCAGTCCAACCAGGGGCAATGAGCAGTTCTTC.

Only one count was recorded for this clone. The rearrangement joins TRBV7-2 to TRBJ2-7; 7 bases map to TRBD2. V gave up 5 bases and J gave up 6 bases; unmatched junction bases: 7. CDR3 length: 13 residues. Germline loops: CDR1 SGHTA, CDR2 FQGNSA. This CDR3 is CASSRGSPGEQYF. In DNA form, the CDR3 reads TGTGCCAGCAGCCGCGGGAGCCCGGGCGAGCAGTACTTC.

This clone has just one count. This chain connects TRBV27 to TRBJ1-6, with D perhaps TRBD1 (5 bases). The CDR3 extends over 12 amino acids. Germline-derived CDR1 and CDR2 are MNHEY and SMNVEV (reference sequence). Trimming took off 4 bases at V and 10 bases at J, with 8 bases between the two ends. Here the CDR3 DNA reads TGTGCCAGCAGTTCCCCAGGGTCACCCCTCCACTTT. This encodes CASSSPGSPLHF.

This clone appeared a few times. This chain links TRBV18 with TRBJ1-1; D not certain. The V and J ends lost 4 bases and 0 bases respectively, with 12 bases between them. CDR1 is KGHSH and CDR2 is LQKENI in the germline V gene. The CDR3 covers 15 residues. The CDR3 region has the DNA TGTGCCAGCTCACGCTTGACATTTATGAACACTGAAGCTTTCTTT. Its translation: CASSRLTFMNTEAFF.

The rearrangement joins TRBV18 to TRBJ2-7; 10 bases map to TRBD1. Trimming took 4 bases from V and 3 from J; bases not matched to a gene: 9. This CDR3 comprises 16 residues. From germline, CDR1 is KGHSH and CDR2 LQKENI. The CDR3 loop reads CASSLKPGQGNYEQYF. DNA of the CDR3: TGTGCCAGCTCACTCAAACCGGGACAGGGGAACTACGAGCAGTACTTC.